Many counts were recorded for the clone carrying this TCR beta chain. Its antigen is unknown. The source of the sample is a study of T cell repertoires in cytomegalovirus infection. Study details: Matching HLA type and CMV infection were both indicated by public TCR beta signatures.

TCRdb passed the reads through MiXCR, listing each CDR3 protein once. The sample shows around 140,000 distinct CDR3 sequences, under 8.5% of them seen only once. V was pared by 5 bases and J by 6 bases, with 7 bases of the junction left unmatched. This CDR3 has 15 amino acids. Germline V gene sequence: CDR1 SGHTA, CDR2 FQGNSA. Overall study findings and caveats: HLA-C-restricted, CMV-specific TCR beta clonotypes were dominant ex vivo. The cumulative frequency of public TCR beta families distinguished individuals who carried CMV together with the relevant HLA.

The receptor's source is a human donor in good health (CMV status not recorded). Some clones in this sample may be carry-over from other donors' samples. The sample consisted of PBMCs. The rearrangement uses TRBV7-2 and TRBJ1-6; 7 bases agree with TRBD1. The CDR3 nucleotides read TGTGCCAGCAGCCCGACAGGGATAATTAATTCACCCCTCCACTTT. Encoded protein: CASSPTGIINSPLHF.